The subject of this entry is one T cell receptor beta chain. Its antigen is undetermined. Clinical symptoms, serum thyroxine, TRAb, thyroid ultrasound and orbital computed tomography established diagnosis. The junction had 7 bases not matched to a gene; V was cut back by 5 bases and J by 0 bases. The CDR3 extends over 16 amino acids. CDR1 LNHDA and CDR2 SQIVND come from the germline V gene (reference sequence). The sample is drawn from a study of T cells in Graves' hyperthyroidism and ophthalmopathy. General study results and limits: Progression to ophthalmopathy was predicted a median of approximately seven months early. Blood samples included most of the expanded thyroid clonotypes exceeding 0.001.

Amplification targeted TCR beta CDR3 regions from RNA transcripts. The HTBI primer set served for first-round RT-PCR of the TCR CDR3. Each CDR3 protein is one row after TCRdb ran MiXCR on the multiplex PCR reads. The sample has under 700,000 distinct CDR3 sequences, roughly a sixth seen once. The sequence came from a woman aged 18 to 35 with Graves' hyperthyroidism. The rearrangement links TRBV19 to TRBJ1-5; 7 nucleotides line up with TRBD1. The sample taken for sequencing was blood. The CDR3 bases are TGTGCCAGTAGTGGACGGGACAGCTATAGCAATCAGCCCCAGCATTTT. Amino acid sequence: CASSGRDSYSNQPQHF.